This TCR beta chain was recorded in a study of post-analysis software for immune sequencing data. General study results and limits: In multiple sclerosis, normalized Chao1 diversity was significantly below that of controls. Samples sharing a preparation batch grouped tightly together when assessed by F measure.

As regards this clonotype: The antigen is not known.

TCR beta libraries were prepared from cDNA with unique molecular identifiers. Using its own MiXCR run on the PCR reads, TCRdb lists one record per CDR3 protein. The data hold about 430,000 distinct CDR3 sequences, with roughly 40% observed a single time. Sequenced sample: blood. This sequence originates from a girl aged 2 to 9 with multiple sclerosis.

The CDR3: CASSQSGETQYF. In DNA form, the CDR3 reads TGTGCCAGCAGTCAGTCAGGAGAGACCCAGTACTTC. V and J are TRBV27 and TRBJ2-7; D gene ambiguous. Matching the DNA end better, TRBJ2-5 makes the J call doubtful. The CDR3 covers 12 residues. The germline V gene encodes CDR1 MNHEY and CDR2 SMNVEV (reference sequence).